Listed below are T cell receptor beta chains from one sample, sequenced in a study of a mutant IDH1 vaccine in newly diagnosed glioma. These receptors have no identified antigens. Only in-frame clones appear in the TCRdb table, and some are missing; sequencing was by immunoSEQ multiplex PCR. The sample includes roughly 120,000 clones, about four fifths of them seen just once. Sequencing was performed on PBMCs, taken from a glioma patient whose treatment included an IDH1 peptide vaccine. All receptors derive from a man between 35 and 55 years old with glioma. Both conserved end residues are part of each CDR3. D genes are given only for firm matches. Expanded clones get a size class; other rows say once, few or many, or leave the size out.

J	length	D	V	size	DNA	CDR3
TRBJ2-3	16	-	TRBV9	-	TGTGCCAGCAGCGTAAAAACGGGAGCCGGCACAGATACGCAGTATTTT	CASSVKTGAGTDTQYF
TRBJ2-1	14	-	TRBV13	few	TGTGCCAGCAGCTACTACAGGGAACAAAGTGAGCAGTTCTTC	CASSYYREQSEQFF
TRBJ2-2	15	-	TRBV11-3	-	TGTGCCAGCAGCTTAGGTCCGGCGAACACCGGGGAGCTGTTTTTT	CASSLGPANTGELFF
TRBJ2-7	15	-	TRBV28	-	TGTGCCAGCAGTCAAGGGGGACTTAACAGTCGGGAGCAGTACTTC	CASSQGGLNSREQYF
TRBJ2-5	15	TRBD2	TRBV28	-	TGTGCCAGCAGAGAGCGGCTAGCGGGCCTTGAGACCCAGTACTTC	CASRERLAGLETQYF
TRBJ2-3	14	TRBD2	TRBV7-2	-	TGTGCCAGCAGCTCCTTTGGCGGGGGAGATACGCAGTATTTT	CASSSFGGGDTQYF
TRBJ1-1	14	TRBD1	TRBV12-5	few	TGTGCTAGTGGTACGGGACAGGGCGCCACTGAAGCTTTCTTT	CASGTGQGATEAFF
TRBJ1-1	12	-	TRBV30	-	TGTGCCTGGTCAGCCCAGAACACTGAAGCTTTCTTT	CAWSAQNTEAFF
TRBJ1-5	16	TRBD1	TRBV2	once	TGTGCCAGCCGGGGACAGGAAAGATATAGCAATCAGCCCCAGCATTTT	CASRGQERYSNQPQHF
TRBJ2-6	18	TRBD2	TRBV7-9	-	TGTGCCAGCAGCTTAGCGCCACGGGGGGGCGGTGGGGCCAACGTCCTGACTTTC	CASSLAPRGGGGANVLTF
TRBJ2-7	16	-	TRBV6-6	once	TGTGCCAGCAGTTCGACAGACGACACCGGACTCTACGAGCAGTACTTC	CASSSTDDTGLYEQYF
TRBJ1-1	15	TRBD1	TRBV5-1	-	TGCGCCAGCACGGGGACAGGGCAGTGGAACACTGAAGCTTTCTTT	CASTGTGQWNTEAFF
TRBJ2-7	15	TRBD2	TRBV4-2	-	TGTGCCAGCAGCCAAGAGGCTAGCGGGGCCTACGAGCAGTACTTC	CASSQEASGAYEQYF
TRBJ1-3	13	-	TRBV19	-	TGTGCCAGTAGTTACCCAGCCCAAAACACCATATATTTT	CASSYPAQNTIYF
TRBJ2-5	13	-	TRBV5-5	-	TGTGCCAGCAGCTTCGGGGCTCAAGAGACCCAGTACTTC	CASSFGAQETQYF
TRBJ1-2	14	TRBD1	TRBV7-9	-	TGTGCCAGCAGCTCAGGGACAGAGGACTATGGCTACACCTTC	CASSSGTEDYGYTF
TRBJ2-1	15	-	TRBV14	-	TGTGCCAGCAGCCGGACTTTTAGCTCCTACAATGAGCAGTTCTTC	CASSRTFSSYNEQFF
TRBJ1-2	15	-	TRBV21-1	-	TGTGCCAGCAGCAAGACAACAGGGACCGGGTATGGCTACACCTTC	CASSKTTGTGYGYTF
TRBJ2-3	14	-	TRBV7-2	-	TGTGCCAGCAGCTTATCCGGTTGGGCAGATACGCAGTATTTT	CASSLSGWADTQYF
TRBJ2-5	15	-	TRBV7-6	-	TGTGCCAGCAGCTTAATGAGCAGCGGAAAAGAGACCCAGTACTTC	CASSLMSSGKETQYF